This T cell receptor beta chain comes out of a study of siplizumab effects on memory and regulatory T cells. Regarding the study as a whole: Siplizumab produced a significant drop in alloreactive sequences attributable to unstimulated CD4+ memory cells. Suppression by proliferating Tregs derived from siplizumab cultures was not verified. The diversity of naive T cells seemed greater than that of memory cells, and their alloresponse contribution seemed major.

This clone has only one observation. Its antigen is unknown. The assay was immunoSEQ multiplex PCR, and TCRdb's table has in-frame clones only and misses some. The sample consists of tens of thousands of clones, 85% to 95% of them appearing once. Germline assignment: CDR1 SQVTM and CDR2 ANQGSEA. The CDR3 has 10 residues. Trimming removed 5 bases at V and 2 bases at J, with 4 bases between. This TCR derives from a human donor in good health. The V gene is TRBV29-1, the J gene TRBJ2-7; D is unclear. Sequences were obtained from CD8+ T cells sorted from blood. The CDR3 loop is CSVLAYEQYF. The CDR3 region has the DNA TGCAGCGTTTTGGCCTACGAGCAGTACTTC.